This T cell receptor beta chain was captured in a study of T cells in Graves' hyperthyroidism and ophthalmopathy. Germline V gives CDR1 KGHDR, CDR2 SFDVKD. This CDR3 region has 17 residues. V was trimmed by 0 bases and J by 5 bases, leaving 15 bases between them. In its sample, this clonotype was seen many times. The source material, RNA transcripts, was used to amplify TCR beta CDR3 regions. TCR CDR3 underwent first-round RT-PCR with the HTBI primer set. Via MiXCR, TCRdb re-called the multiplex PCR reads, giving one row per CDR3 protein. The sample includes just over 550,000 distinct CDR3 sequences, 46% seen only once; the top ten take roughly 8.2%.

The chain is built from TRBV24-1 and TRBJ2-2; the D gene is possibly TRBD2 (5 bases). The sequencing sample was made of peripheral blood or thyroid tissue (not recorded which). The sequence was obtained from a young woman with Graves' hyperthyroidism. The CDR3 spells CATSDLDTEVATGELFF. DNA of the CDR3: TGTGCCACCAGTGATTTGGACACGGAGGTGGCGACCGGGGAGCTGTTTTTT.